These 10 T cell receptor beta chains share one sample of origin, sequenced in a study of T cell changes during pregnancy in multiple sclerosis. Clones were sequenced by immunoSEQ multiplex PCR, and TCRdb holds only the in-frame ones, with some missing. Counted here are about 79,000 clones, around nine tenths occurring once; the ten biggest clones make up 0.4% to 0.6%. The source was CD4+ T cells from peripheral blood mononuclear cells, collected in the second trimester of pregnancy. These receptors were obtained from a female donor with multiple sclerosis, enrolled in a pregnancy study.

The V call is TRBV28, the J call TRBJ2-7; D is perhaps TRBD2 (6 bases). Germline V gene lookup returns CDR1 MDHEN and CDR2 SYDVKM. With 10 bases removed from V and 2 bases from J, the gap between germline ends came to 21 bases. This CDR3 has 15 amino acids. This chain's CDR3 is CATVRGWDSTYEQYF. The CDR3, as DNA: TGTGCCACAGTACGGGGGTGGGATAGCACCTACGAGCAGTACTTC.

This chain joins TRBV27 and TRBJ2-7; the match to TRBD2 covers 7 bases. In germline, CDR1 is MNHEY, CDR2 SMNVEV (reference sequence). CDR3 length: 15 residues. V shed 1 base, J shed 6 bases, and the junction held 9 bases outside the gene matches. The CDR3 DNA reads as TGTGCCAGCAGTTTATGGGGCGGGAGCTTTGGCGAGCAGTACTTC. Residues: CASSLWGGSFGEQYF.

The chain recombines TRBV5-6 with TRBJ2-7; TRBD1 matches at 10 bases. From germline, CDR1 is SGHDT and CDR2 YYEEEE. Trimming removed 1 base from V and 2 bases from J; junction bases left unmatched: 3. The CDR3 has 15 amino acids. CDR3 bases: TGTGCCAGCAGCTTGACCGGACAGGGGGCCTACGAGCAGTACTTC. It is translated as CASSLTGQGAYEQYF.

V and J are TRBV19 and TRBJ2-1, with TRBD1 matching over 11 bases. CDR1 LNHDA and CDR2 SQIVND come from the germline V gene (reference sequence). The CDR3 length is 16 residues. Trimming removed 3 bases from V and 7 bases from J; junction bases left unmatched: 8. DNA for the CDR3: TGTGCCAGTAGTATTTTAGAAGGACAGGGGGCTAATGAGCAGTTCTTC. Protein sequence: CASSILEGQGANEQFF.

With respect to this clone: A much larger clone lies a single base off, so this may be a read error. The sample has other DNA sequences that encode this CDR3 too. J is TRBJ2-1 and V is TRBV19; 7 positions agree with TRBD2. The CDR3 runs to 14 residues. V lost 0 bases, J lost 9 bases, and 5 bases stayed unmatched. Germline V gene sequence: CDR1 LNHDA, CDR2 SQIVND (reference sequence). The CDR3 coding sequence is TGTGCCAGTAGTATAGAAGCGGGAACAGGTGAGCAGTTCTTC. Encoded protein: CASSIEAGTGEQFF.

In this sample, this clone turned up a few times. The DNA of the CDR3 is TGTGCCAGCTCGACAGGGTTTGAGCCTGAAGCTTTCTTT. This encodes CASSTGFEPEAFF. The chain recombines TRBV27 with TRBJ1-1, with TRBD1 matching over 7 bases. There are 13 residues in the CDR3. Trimming took 8 bases from V and 6 from J; bases not matched to a gene: 9. The germline V gene encodes CDR1 MNHEY and CDR2 SMNVEV (reference sequence).

The chain employs TRBV7-9 and TRBJ1-1, with D perhaps matching TRBD1 (5 bases). This CDR3 region has 15 residues. The V and J ends lost 2 bases and 4 bases respectively, with 14 bases between them. The germline gives CDR1 SEHNR, CDR2 FQNEAQ (reference sequence). The CDR3 nucleotides are TGTGCCAGCAGCTTACAAGGGGCGTTCGGCACTGAAGCTTTCTTT. Translated, it gives CASSLQGAFGTEAFF.

J is TRBJ2-5 and V is TRBV19, with TRBD1 matching 9 bases. The V gene end was trimmed by 1 base and the J gene end by 4 bases; junction bases not matched to a gene: 7. The CDR3 is 16 amino acids. Germline values: CDR1 LNHDA, CDR2 SQIVND (reference sequence). DNA of the CDR3: TGTGCCAGTAGTATAGGCCAGCTGGACAGGGGAGAGACCCAGTACTTC. Residues: CASSIGQLDRGETQYF.

J is TRBJ1-5 and V is TRBV4-2; no reliable D call. The V and J ends lost 1 base and 0 bases respectively, with 7 bases between them. The CDR3 loop spans 15 amino acids. Germline V CDR1 and CDR2: LGHNA, YNFKEQ. The CDR3 bases are TGTGCCAGCAGCCAAGGGCAGGATAGCAATCAGCCCCAGCATTTT. Translated: CASSQGQDSNQPQHF.

The chain recombines TRBV10-2 with TRBJ2-5; 7 bases line up with TRBD1. The CDR3 extends over 13 amino acids. Per the germline V gene, CDR1 is WSHSY and CDR2 is SAAADI. Trimming removed 2 bases from V and 7 bases from J; junction bases left unmatched: 4. CDR3 nucleotides: TGCGCCAGCAGTGAGGACAGGGTTGGGACCCAGTACTTC. It encodes CASSEDRVGTQYF.